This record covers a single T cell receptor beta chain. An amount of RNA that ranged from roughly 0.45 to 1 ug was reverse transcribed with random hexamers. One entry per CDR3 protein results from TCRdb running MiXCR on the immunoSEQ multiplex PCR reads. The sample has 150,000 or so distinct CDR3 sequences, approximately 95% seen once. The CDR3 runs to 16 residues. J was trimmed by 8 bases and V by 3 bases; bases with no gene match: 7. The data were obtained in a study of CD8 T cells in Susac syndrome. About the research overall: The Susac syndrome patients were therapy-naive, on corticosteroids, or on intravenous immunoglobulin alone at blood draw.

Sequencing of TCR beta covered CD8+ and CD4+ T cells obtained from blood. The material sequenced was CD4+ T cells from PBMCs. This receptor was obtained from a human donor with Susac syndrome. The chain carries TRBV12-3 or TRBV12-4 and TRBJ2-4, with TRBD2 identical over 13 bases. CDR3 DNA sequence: TGTGCCAGCAGTTTCCTACTAGCGGGAGGGGACGACATTCAGTACTTC. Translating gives CASSFLLAGGDDIQYF.